These 8 T cell receptor beta chains were all obtained from the same sample, sequenced in a study of a mutant IDH1 vaccine in newly diagnosed glioma. Sequenced by immunoSEQ multiplex PCR; TCRdb stores in-frame clones only, minus some. The sample gives about 56,000 clones, around 87% of which show up once; roughly 1.5% is in the top ten. These TCRs' antigens remain unknown. Time point: week 23, last vaccination. Each dose delivered 300 ug of mutant IDH1 20-mer peptide subcutaneously with imiquimod. The sample here was PBMCs, taken from a glioma patient whose treatment included an IDH1 peptide vaccine. The receptors stem from a man aged 35 to 55 with glioma.

The chain employs TRBV6-4 and TRBJ2-5; unclear D gene. The V and J ends lost 3 bases and 5 bases respectively, with 10 bases between them. The CDR3 has 13 residues. The germline V gene encodes CDR1 MRHNA and CDR2 SNTAGT. The CDR3 loop is CASSEELGETQYF. Written as DNA, the CDR3 is TGTGCCAGCAGTGAAGAGTTAGGTGAGACCCAGTACTTC.

Here the CDR3 DNA reads TGTGCCAGCAGTTACCCCCTGACAGGGCGGGATAACTATGGCTACACCTTC. This translates into CASSYPLTGRDNYGYTF. The chain uses TRBV6-8 and TRBJ1-2; 7 nucleotides match TRBD1. V lost 2 bases to trimming and J lost 1 base; unmatched junction nucleotides: 10. Germline V lookup: CDR1 MNHGY, CDR2 SAAAGT. The CDR3 loop spans 17 amino acids.

V is TRBV5-6 and J is TRBJ1-2; D may be TRBD1 (6 bases). Trimming left V 0 bases short and J 8 bases short, with 14 bases between. CDR3 size: 14 residues. Germline loops: CDR1 SGHDT, CDR2 YYEEEE. CDR3 sequence: CASSLGGAVGGYTF. The CDR3 bases are TGTGCCAGCAGCTTGGGGGGGGCGGTAGGCGGCTACACCTTC.

This clone has more than one count but fewer than ten. The V and J genes are TRBV7-9 and TRBJ2-3, with D possibly being TRBD2 (6 bases). Per germline, CDR1 SEHNR and CDR2 FQNEAQ (reference sequence). V was clipped by 6 bases and J by 1 base, with 8 bases between them. There are 13 residues in the CDR3. The CDR3 DNA reads as TGTGCCAGCAGGGGGGAGGGCACAGATACGCAGTATTTT. This gives the protein CASRGEGTDTQYF.

The CDR3 sequence: CASSLEGLAGLSSYNEQFF. The CDR3 DNA follows: TGTGCCAGCAGCCTAGAGGGACTAGCGGGTTTAAGCTCCTACAATGAGCAGTTCTTC. V gene TRBV4-2 combines with J gene TRBJ2-1; 12 bases are shared with TRBD2. The germline gives CDR1 LGHNA, CDR2 YNFKEQ. The CDR3 totals 19 residues. V lost 4 bases, J lost 0 bases, and 10 bases stayed unmatched.

The V and J genes are TRBV19 and TRBJ2-3; 14 bases match TRBD2. The CDR3 sequence is 16 residues long. The germline V gene has CDR1 LNHDA and CDR2 SQIVND (reference sequence). The J segment lost 2 bases and the V segment lost 8 bases, leaving 6 bases of the junction unmatched. The CDR3 protein is CASVRTSGRPTDTQYF. DNA of the CDR3: TGTGCCAGTGTCCGGACTAGCGGGAGGCCCACAGATACGCAGTATTTT.

The chain links TRBV7-6 to TRBJ1-1, with TRBD1 matching 8 bases. V dropped 1 base and J dropped 7; count of bases not matched to a gene: 8. The CDR3 has 15 amino acids. Per the germline V gene, CDR1 is SGHVS and CDR2 is FNYEAQ. The CDR3 sequence is CASSLGAGGVGEAFF. The CDR3 bases are TGTGCCAGCAGCTTAGGGGCAGGGGGCGTTGGTGAAGCTTTCTTT.

The chain joins TRBV7-8 to TRBJ1-1, with 10 bases that match TRBD1. V gave up 3 bases and J gave up 7 bases; unmatched junction bases: 11. This CDR3 is 16 amino acids long. Germline V lookup: CDR1 SGHVS, CDR2 FQNEAQ. The CDR3 nucleotides read TGTGCCAGCAGCTTGGACAGGGGGGTTGTAGGCGGTGAAGCTTTCTTT. Its translation: CASSLDRGVVGGEAFF.